This T cell receptor (beta chain) appears in the sequencing data of a study of T cell responses to AZD1222 COVID-19 vaccine (dated by TCRdb to 2020 to 2023). Study-level background: AZD1222 recipients whose second dose came at about 4 weeks and those whose second dose came at about 12 weeks were combined into one group, since spike-specific TCR depth and breadth did not differ between the two schedules. A total of approximately 240 trial participants underwent TCR sequencing, of whom about 210 received two doses of AZD1222 and some 26 received two doses of the MenACWY control vaccine. Trial participants were enrolled into age subgroups of 18-55, 56-69 and 70-plus years, which contained approximately 150, 28 and 58 TCR-sequenced participants, respectively. Results the study describes overall, beyond this receptor: Because no day 14 peak-response samples were available, repertoires were characterized only after the peak T cell response. Reportedly, almost half of the unique spike-specific TCRs recognized epitopes lying outside the regions that are mutated in the B.1.351 and B.1.1.7 variants. Most participants were white British and females outnumbered males, and the authors suggested that clonal diversity may have been underestimated. Conclusions about previously exposed vaccinees were limited because only six AZD1222 recipients were SARS-CoV-2 seropositive at baseline. The 56-69-year group was small, and its depth increase did not reach significance, likely because of low power. CD4 TCRs associated with the vaccine covered the entire spike protein, and the dominant responses were in regions 160-218 and 743-854. A significant rise in spike-specific TCR breadth and depth was observed after two AZD1222 doses relative to day 0 and relative to MenACWY recipients.

This clone appeared a single time. Which antigen it targets is not known. No much larger clonotype is one base removed from it; base qualities were not supplied. The CDR3 runs 15 residues from the cysteine to the phenylalanine. Here the CDR3 DNA is all that survives: 45 bases in frame from base 1. V drops 6 bases and J drops 8 bases, leaving 20 bases in between. CDR1 MDHEN and CDR2 SYDVKM were looked up in the germline V gene. The CDR3 regions of human TCRbeta chains were analyzed by immunosequencing. Regarding the original processing steps: Repertoire TCRs were matched against a reference library of SARS-CoV-2-specific TCRs generated with the MIRA antigen-specificity platform. Breadth meant the fraction of unique TCRs that were SARS-CoV-2-associated, whereas depth meant the fraction of total T cells that were SARS-CoV-2-associated. Each spike-specific TCR was assigned to its reactive spike region and to a CD4 or CD8 class using the MIRA data. Log10-transformed breadth and depth values were compared by one-way ANOVA with Sidak's multiple comparisons tests. Held by TCRdb, this immuneACCESS table contains in-frame sequences only and omits some clones. Under half of the omission traces to an unresolved V gene where checked; the cause of the rest is unknown. V, J and clone size reflect that table, while D and trimming were determined from the DNA. The sample data list roughly 170,000 clones, and 90% of these were observed just once. Together, the top ten hold approximately 3% of the sample.

In light of the paper, this sample's time point label describes: baseline before first vaccination. Vaccinee samples came from UK trials COV001 and COV002, including a single-blind randomized controlled phase 2/3 trial of AZD1222 (ChAdOx1 nCoV-19) in healthy adults. For TCRbeta chain sequencing, PBMC samples were collected from trial participants at day 0 and at day 28 after the second dose. The specimen was peripheral blood, collected on day 0 of AZD1222 vaccination. This TCR derives from an adult in good health. The chain is assembled from TRBV28 and TRBJ1-5; no confident D gene assignment can be made. For the CDR3, the sequence is CASSPPRGDGEPQHF. The DNA sequence is TGTGCCAGCAGCCCCCCTCGGGGAGACGGGGAGCCCCAGCATTTT.